This is a list of T cell receptor beta chains from one sample in a study of blood T cell repertoires in COVID-19. Profiled with immunoSEQ multiplex PCR; TCRdb holds only in-frame clones, not every one. The profile covers approximately 170,000 clones, with roughly 78% appearing a single time and 15% to 20% taken by the ten largest. The sample consisted of PBMCs or T cells enriched from blood (not recorded which). The receptors shown here come from a woman between 70 and 85 years old in a cohort exposed to, infected with or recovered from COVID-19 (not recorded which). The CDR3 runs from the conserved cysteine through the conserved F or W. D genes are given only for firm matches. A clone size is listed for some rows: how often the clone was seen (once, few, many), or a class if it is expanded.

v_call: TRBV6-6; j_call: TRBJ1-1; d_call: TRBD1; clone_size: -; cdr3_nt: TGTGCCAGCAGTTACGGGACAGGGGGCTTTGAAGCTTTCTTT; cdr3_aa: CASSYGTGGFEAFF
v_call: TRBV19; j_call: TRBJ2-1; d_call: TRBD2; clone_size: once; cdr3_nt: TGTGCCACGAAGGGACTAGCGGAATACAATGAGCAGTTCTTC; cdr3_aa: CATKGLAEYNEQFF
v_call: TRBV28; j_call: TRBJ1-2; d_call: TRBD1; clone_size: -; cdr3_nt: TGTGCCAGCAGGTCTGGACAGGACTATGGCTACACCTTC; cdr3_aa: CASRSGQDYGYTF
v_call: TRBV15; j_call: TRBJ1-2; d_call: -; clone_size: -; cdr3_nt: TGTGCCACCAGCAGACTGGAGGGCTATGGCTACACCTTC; cdr3_aa: CATSRLEGYGYTF
v_call: TRBV25-1; j_call: TRBJ2-1; d_call: TRBD1; clone_size: -; cdr3_nt: TGTGCCAGCAGTGACCCGACAGGGGTGGGCAATGAGCAGTTCTTC; cdr3_aa: CASSDPTGVGNEQFF
v_call: TRBV15; j_call: TRBJ1-4; d_call: -; clone_size: -; cdr3_nt: TGTGCCACCAGCAGAGACAGGGGTGGCGAAAAACTGTTTTTT; cdr3_aa: CATSRDRGGEKLFF
v_call: TRBV19; j_call: TRBJ2-3; d_call: TRBD2; clone_size: -; cdr3_nt: TGTGCCAGTAGGGGAAGCGGGAGAGGACATACGCAGTATTTT; cdr3_aa: CASRGSGRGHTQYF
v_call: TRBV3-1/TRBV3-2; j_call: TRBJ1-2; d_call: TRBD1; clone_size: few; cdr3_nt: TGTGCCAGCAGCCACGGAGTGCCGGGACAGGGCAGATATGGCTACACCTTC; cdr3_aa: CASSHGVPGQGRYGYTF
v_call: TRBV7-9; j_call: TRBJ1-2; d_call: TRBD1; clone_size: few; cdr3_nt: TGTGCCAGCAGCTTAGGGGACAGGGGTACGCGGGATGGCTACACCTTC; cdr3_aa: CASSLGDRGTRDGYTF
v_call: TRBV2; j_call: TRBJ1-5; d_call: -; clone_size: -; cdr3_nt: TGTGCCAGCAGTGGGAGTTCACATCAGCCCCAGCATTTT; cdr3_aa: CASSGSSHQPQHF
v_call: TRBV24-1; j_call: TRBJ2-1; d_call: TRBD2; clone_size: -; cdr3_nt: TGTGCCACCAGTCAAGCGGGAGCGGAGTCGGGTGATGAGCAGTTCTTC; cdr3_aa: CATSQAGAESGDEQFF
v_call: TRBV12-3/TRBV12-4; j_call: TRBJ2-7; d_call: -; clone_size: once; cdr3_nt: TGTGCCAGCAGCAACGGGATTTGGGAGCAGTACTTC; cdr3_aa: CASSNGIWEQYF
v_call: TRBV28; j_call: TRBJ1-5; d_call: -; clone_size: few; cdr3_nt: TGTGCCAGCTTCCGACCGGGTTCTGGGCAGCCCCAGCATTTT; cdr3_aa: CASFRPGSGQPQHF
v_call: TRBV20-1; j_call: TRBJ2-7; d_call: -; clone_size: -; cdr3_nt: TGCAGTGCTAGTTATGGACATACCGAGCAGTACTTC; cdr3_aa: CSASYGHTEQYF
v_call: TRBV9; j_call: TRBJ1-1; d_call: TRBD1; clone_size: -; cdr3_nt: TGTGCCAGCAGCGCCCGTGACAGGGGTCCGAACACTGAAGCTTTCTTT; cdr3_aa: CASSARDRGPNTEAFF
v_call: TRBV7-9; j_call: TRBJ2-1; d_call: TRBD2; clone_size: many; cdr3_nt: TGTGCCAGCAGCTCCCAACGGGGACTAGCGGGAGTCAATGAGCAGTTCTTC; cdr3_aa: CASSSQRGLAGVNEQFF
v_call: TRBV3-1/TRBV3-2; j_call: TRBJ2-3; d_call: TRBD2; clone_size: -; cdr3_nt: TGTGCCAGCAGCAAAGGGACTAGCGGGGCCACAGATACGCAGTATTTT; cdr3_aa: CASSKGTSGATDTQYF
v_call: TRBV5-5; j_call: TRBJ1-4; d_call: -; clone_size: -; cdr3_nt: TGTGCCAGCAGCTATCAAGTGGGCGCAACTAATGAAAAACTGTTTTTT; cdr3_aa: CASSYQVGATNEKLFF
v_call: TRBV2; j_call: TRBJ1-2; d_call: -; clone_size: -; cdr3_nt: TGTGCCAGCAGTGAACCCTCTGGGGCAGTCTACTATGGCTACACCTTC; cdr3_aa: CASSEPSGAVYYGYTF
v_call: TRBV19; j_call: TRBJ2-1; d_call: TRBD1; clone_size: once; cdr3_nt: TGTGCCAGTAGTGGGTACAGGGGGCGCTGGGGCAATGAGCAGTTCTTC; cdr3_aa: CASSGYRGRWGNEQFF
v_call: TRBV27; j_call: TRBJ1-3; d_call: -; clone_size: -; cdr3_nt: TGTGCCAGCAGTTTACTGCGGTACTCTGGAAACACCATATATTTT; cdr3_aa: CASSLLRYSGNTIYF
v_call: TRBV15; j_call: TRBJ2-2; d_call: TRBD1; clone_size: -; cdr3_nt: TGTGCCACCAGCAAAGGACAGGGCGTCGGGGAGCTGTTTTTT; cdr3_aa: CATSKGQGVGELFF
v_call: TRBV10-3; j_call: TRBJ2-5; d_call: -; clone_size: -; cdr3_nt: TGTGCCATCAGGGGCATGGAGGGAGAGACCCAGTACTTC; cdr3_aa: CAIRGMEGETQYF
v_call: TRBV7-9; j_call: TRBJ2-7; d_call: TRBD2; clone_size: few; cdr3_nt: TGTGCCAGCAGCTTAGGTGGACTAGCGGCCTACGAGCAGTACTTC; cdr3_aa: CASSLGGLAAYEQYF
v_call: TRBV7-8; j_call: TRBJ2-5; d_call: TRBD2; clone_size: -; cdr3_nt: TGTGCCAGCAGCTTTCAAGCGGGAGCGGGGGAGACCCAGTACTTC; cdr3_aa: CASSFQAGAGETQYF
v_call: TRBV7-9; j_call: TRBJ1-6; d_call: -; clone_size: few; cdr3_nt: TGTGCCAGCAGCCCCATGGGGCTAGATAATTCACCCCTCCACTTT; cdr3_aa: CASSPMGLDNSPLHF
v_call: TRBV9; j_call: TRBJ1-4; d_call: TRBD1; clone_size: -; cdr3_nt: TGTGCCAGCAGCGCTGGACAGGGAACGCGAAAACTGTTTTTT; cdr3_aa: CASSAGQGTRKLFF
v_call: TRBV18; j_call: TRBJ1-1; d_call: -; clone_size: -; cdr3_nt: TGTGCCAGCTCCCAAGCAAGTTCCATGAACACTGAAGCTTTCTTT; cdr3_aa: CASSQASSMNTEAFF
v_call: TRBV5-1; j_call: TRBJ1-1; d_call: TRBD1; clone_size: -; cdr3_nt: TGCGCCAGCACGAGGACAGGGGCGGACACTGAAGCTTTCTTT; cdr3_aa: CASTRTGADTEAFF
v_call: TRBV19; j_call: TRBJ2-2; d_call: -; clone_size: -; cdr3_nt: TGTGCCAGTAGTATAGCGGGAACCGGGGAGCTGTTTTTT; cdr3_aa: CASSIAGTGELFF
v_call: TRBV9; j_call: TRBJ2-1; d_call: TRBD1; clone_size: -; cdr3_nt: TGTGCCAGCAGCGTAGAGGGACAGGCGTACAATGAGCAGTTCTTC; cdr3_aa: CASSVEGQAYNEQFF
v_call: TRBV7-2; j_call: TRBJ2-2; d_call: TRBD2; clone_size: -; cdr3_nt: TGTGCCAGCAGCTTAGCGACTAGCGGGAGGGCCGGGGAGCTGTTTTTT; cdr3_aa: CASSLATSGRAGELFF
v_call: TRBV25-1; j_call: TRBJ2-1; d_call: TRBD1; clone_size: once; cdr3_nt: TGTGCCAGCAGCATACAGGGGTCGGTTACAAGTGAGCAGTTCTTC; cdr3_aa: CASSIQGSVTSEQFF
v_call: TRBV29-1; j_call: TRBJ2-5; d_call: -; clone_size: -; cdr3_nt: TGCAGCGCCCGGAGGACAGCCCAAGAGACCCAGTACTTC; cdr3_aa: CSARRTAQETQYF
v_call: TRBV7-8; j_call: TRBJ2-7; d_call: TRBD2; clone_size: many; cdr3_nt: TGTGCCAGCACCCTGACCGCTAGCGGAGCCTACGAGCAGTACTTC; cdr3_aa: CASTLTASGAYEQYF
v_call: TRBV28; j_call: TRBJ2-7; d_call: -; clone_size: -; cdr3_nt: TGTGCCAGCAGTTTCCTCTCGGGATGGGGCTACGAGCAGTACTTC; cdr3_aa: CASSFLSGWGYEQYF
v_call: TRBV11-2; j_call: TRBJ2-2; d_call: -; clone_size: -; cdr3_nt: TGTGCCAGCAGCTTAGCGAGGGCGAACACCGGGGAGCTGTTTTTT; cdr3_aa: CASSLARANTGELFF
v_call: TRBV6-5; j_call: TRBJ1-2; d_call: TRBD1; clone_size: -; cdr3_nt: TGTGCCAGCAGTTACTCCGCGACAGGGGGCGATGGCTACACCTTC; cdr3_aa: CASSYSATGGDGYTF
v_call: TRBV5-1; j_call: TRBJ2-5; d_call: -; clone_size: -; cdr3_nt: TGCGCCAGCAGCTTGGACCCCAACGGAGAGACCCAGTACTTC; cdr3_aa: CASSLDPNGETQYF
v_call: TRBV6-1; j_call: TRBJ1-4; d_call: -; clone_size: -; cdr3_nt: TGTGCCAGCAGTGAATCCCGCCCGCTACAGGGTACTAATGAAAAACTGTTTTTT; cdr3_aa: CASSESRPLQGTNEKLFF
v_call: TRBV7-6; j_call: TRBJ2-3; d_call: -; clone_size: -; cdr3_nt: TGTGCCAGCAGCCCCCGCGCGGGACTCCTAACCACAGATACGCAGTATTTT; cdr3_aa: CASSPRAGLLTTDTQYF
v_call: TRBV19; j_call: TRBJ2-4; d_call: -; clone_size: once; cdr3_nt: TGTGCCAGTAGTAGGGACTGGGGGGTTGGAAACATTCAGTACTTC; cdr3_aa: CASSRDWGVGNIQYF
v_call: TRBV14; j_call: TRBJ2-5; d_call: -; clone_size: -; cdr3_nt: TGTGCCAGCAGCCAAACTAGGGAAGAGACCCAGTACTTC; cdr3_aa: CASSQTREETQYF
v_call: TRBV6-5; j_call: TRBJ2-1; d_call: -; clone_size: -; cdr3_nt: TGTGCCAGCAGGGGAGGTCAGAACAATGAGCAGTTCTTC; cdr3_aa: CASRGGQNNEQFF
v_call: TRBV20-1; j_call: TRBJ2-7; d_call: TRBD2; clone_size: -; cdr3_nt: TGCAGTGCTAGTCTGGCTAGCGGGAGGTACGAGCAGTACTTC; cdr3_aa: CSASLASGRYEQYF
v_call: TRBV7-3; j_call: TRBJ2-1; d_call: -; clone_size: -; cdr3_nt: TGTGCCAGCAGCCCCCGTGGCCACGACAATGAGCAGTTCTTC; cdr3_aa: CASSPRGHDNEQFF
v_call: TRBV5-1; j_call: TRBJ2-5; d_call: TRBD2; clone_size: -; cdr3_nt: TGCGCCAGCAGCTTGGGGGGACTAGCGGGAGCGGAGACCCAGTACTTC; cdr3_aa: CASSLGGLAGAETQYF
v_call: TRBV18; j_call: TRBJ1-2; d_call: TRBD1; clone_size: -; cdr3_nt: TGTGCCAGCTCACCTGGGACAGACTATGGCTACACCTTC; cdr3_aa: CASSPGTDYGYTF
v_call: TRBV5-6; j_call: TRBJ2-1; d_call: -; clone_size: -; cdr3_nt: TGTGCCAGCAGCCGCAGGGTAGGGTCCCTGGGGCTGGATGAGCAGTTCTTC; cdr3_aa: CASSRRVGSLGLDEQFF
v_call: TRBV2; j_call: TRBJ2-5; d_call: TRBD2; clone_size: -; cdr3_nt: TGTGCCAGCAGTGAGGGGAGGGTGGAGACCCAGTACTTC; cdr3_aa: CASSEGRVETQYF
v_call: TRBV7-9; j_call: TRBJ2-5; d_call: -; clone_size: -; cdr3_nt: TGTGCCAGCAGCTTAGACGGGGTCCAAGAGACCCAGTACTTC; cdr3_aa: CASSLDGVQETQYF
v_call: TRBV28; j_call: TRBJ2-7; d_call: TRBD1; clone_size: -; cdr3_nt: TGTGCCAGCGCGGACAGGGAGTACGAGCAGTACTTC; cdr3_aa: CASADREYEQYF
v_call: TRBV5-1; j_call: TRBJ2-1; d_call: TRBD2; clone_size: -; cdr3_nt: TGCGCCAGCAGCTTGGACTCTGCGGGAGGCGATGAGCAGTTCTTC; cdr3_aa: CASSLDSAGGDEQFF
v_call: TRBV7-2; j_call: TRBJ1-1; d_call: -; clone_size: few; cdr3_nt: TGTGCCAGCAGCTTAGTTAGTGCAGGGACTGAAGCTTTCTTT; cdr3_aa: CASSLVSAGTEAFF